This TCR beta chain comes out of a study of shared clonotypes between healthy human individuals. Study-level findings and limits: Sharing across a few donors was seen in 4% to 6.5% of naive CD4 clonotypes.

TCRdb keeps only in-frame clones here, not all; method: immunoSEQ multiplex PCR. The sample consists of approximately 620,000 clones, 97% of them appearing once. CDR1 MDHEN and CDR2 SYDVKM come from the germline V gene. V dropped 6 bases and J dropped 3 bases, with 15 bases sitting between them. The length of the CDR3 is 14 residues. On this clone: Its antigen is unidentified.

The chain uses TRBV28 and TRBJ2-7; a possible D gene is TRBD1 (6 bases). The receptor's source is a woman aged 25 to 39 in good health. Sequenced: naive CD4+ T cells sorted from blood. Subset of the sample: CD45RA+ positively selected. In DNA form, the CDR3 reads TGTGCCAGCAGCTACAGGGAAGGAGGCTACGAGCAGTACTTC. Its protein product is CASSYREGGYEQYF. Based on the CDR3 plus reference TRBV28 and TRBJ2-7, the full variable domain is DVKVTQSSRYLVKRTGEKVFLECVQDMDHENMFWYRQDPGLGLRLIYFSYDVKMKEKGDIPEGYSVSREKKERFSLILESASTNQTSMYLCASSYREGGYEQYFGPGTRLTVT.